Listed below are T cell receptor beta chains from one sample, sequenced in a study of blood T cell repertoires in COVID-19. Here immunoSEQ multiplex PCR was the method, and the copy in TCRdb shows in-frame clones only, minus some. The sample holds about 100,000 clones, 87% seen once. The sequenced material came from peripheral blood. The receptor source for this set is a man aged 45-65 years with acute or convalescent COVID-19. Both conserved end residues are part of each CDR3. Each record gives: CDR3 length, V gene, clone size, D gene, J gene, CDR3 DNA, CDR3 protein. A D gene is named only where the DNA matches it firmly. The listing skips clone size in some rows; elsewhere it reads once, few, many or a size class.

cdr3_length: 13; v_call: TRBV2; clone_size: .; d_call: .; j_call: TRBJ1-2; cdr3_nt: TGTGCCAGCAGCCGGACAGTCAACTATGGCTACACCTTC; cdr3_aa: CASSRTVNYGYTF
cdr3_length: 17; v_call: TRBV21-1; clone_size: .; d_call: .; j_call: TRBJ1-2; cdr3_nt: TGTGCCAGCAGCAAAGTAGTCGGACAGGAGGCCAACTATGGCTACACCTTC; cdr3_aa: CASSKVVGQEANYGYTF
cdr3_length: 12; v_call: TRBV24-1; clone_size: .; d_call: TRBD1; j_call: TRBJ1-1; cdr3_nt: TGTGCCACCAGTGATTCGGACAGGGGAGCTTTCTTT; cdr3_aa: CATSDSDRGAFF
cdr3_length: 16; v_call: TRBV6-4; clone_size: .; d_call: TRBD2; j_call: TRBJ2-1; cdr3_nt: TGTGCCAGCAGTGACTCAGGATTAGCGGGATACAATGAGCAGTTCTTC; cdr3_aa: CASSDSGLAGYNEQFF
cdr3_length: 17; v_call: TRBV5-4; clone_size: .; d_call: .; j_call: TRBJ1-6; cdr3_nt: TGTGCCAGCACCGGAGGTGACGTCAGAGACCATAATTCACCCCTCCACTTT; cdr3_aa: CASTGGDVRDHNSPLHF
cdr3_length: 14; v_call: TRBV10-1; clone_size: .; d_call: TRBD2; j_call: TRBJ2-1; cdr3_nt: TGCGCCAGCAGTGACCCTAGCGGGAGCTATGAGCAGTTCTTC; cdr3_aa: CASSDPSGSYEQFF
cdr3_length: 13; v_call: TRBV29-1; clone_size: .; d_call: .; j_call: TRBJ1-1; cdr3_nt: TGCAGCGTCGCCCAAACAGGGAACACTGAAGCTTTCTTT; cdr3_aa: CSVAQTGNTEAFF
cdr3_length: 16; v_call: TRBV7-9; clone_size: .; d_call: .; j_call: TRBJ2-5; cdr3_nt: TGTGCCAGCACCCCAGGCTTGCAGGGCCTCCACGAGACCCAGTACTTC; cdr3_aa: CASTPGLQGLHETQYF
cdr3_length: 10; v_call: TRBV9; clone_size: once; d_call: .; j_call: TRBJ1-2; cdr3_nt: TGTGCCAGCGGGAGTTATGGCTACACCTTC; cdr3_aa: CASGSYGYTF
cdr3_length: 13; v_call: TRBV3-1/TRBV3-2; clone_size: once; d_call: .; j_call: TRBJ1-4; cdr3_nt: TGTGCCAGCAGCCAAGATTGGCAGTCCCTACTGTTTTTT; cdr3_aa: CASSQDWQSLLFF
cdr3_length: 15; v_call: TRBV7-2; clone_size: .; d_call: TRBD1; j_call: TRBJ2-3; cdr3_nt: TGTGCCAGCAGCCTACAGGGGGGAAACACAGATACGCAGTATTTT; cdr3_aa: CASSLQGGNTDTQYF
cdr3_length: 14; v_call: TRBV30; clone_size: .; d_call: .; j_call: TRBJ2-5; cdr3_nt: TGTGCCTCGAACTTTGAGGATGCCCAAGAGACCCAGTACTTC; cdr3_aa: CASNFEDAQETQYF
cdr3_length: 14; v_call: TRBV2; clone_size: .; d_call: .; j_call: TRBJ2-7; cdr3_nt: TGTGCCAGCAGTGAAGGGAGGTCGAGATACGAGCAGTACTTC; cdr3_aa: CASSEGRSRYEQYF
cdr3_length: 15; v_call: TRBV11-2; clone_size: few; d_call: TRBD2; j_call: TRBJ2-1; cdr3_nt: TGTGCCAGCAGCTTAAGCGGGAGAGCCCAGGATGAGCAGTTCTTC; cdr3_aa: CASSLSGRAQDEQFF
cdr3_length: 15; v_call: TRBV24-1; clone_size: .; d_call: TRBD1; j_call: TRBJ2-7; cdr3_nt: TGTGCCACCAGTGATACACAGGGGGTCTTTGGGGAGCAGTACTTC; cdr3_aa: CATSDTQGVFGEQYF
cdr3_length: 19; v_call: TRBV5-1; clone_size: .; d_call: .; j_call: TRBJ2-7; cdr3_nt: TGCGCCAGCAGCTTGGTACCCCATCGAGGGGGAGGGCCCCTCGGCGAGCAGTACTTC; cdr3_aa: CASSLVPHRGGGPLGEQYF
cdr3_length: 11; v_call: TRBV6-5; clone_size: once; d_call: TRBD1; j_call: TRBJ2-7; cdr3_nt: TGTGCCAGCAGACTCGACAGGGGAAGGTTCTTC; cdr3_aa: CASRLDRGRFF
cdr3_length: 13; v_call: TRBV24-1; clone_size: .; d_call: .; j_call: TRBJ2-5; cdr3_nt: TGTGCCACCAGTGATCCGCAGAAAGAGACCCAGTACTTC; cdr3_aa: CATSDPQKETQYF
cdr3_length: 18; v_call: TRBV11-2; clone_size: .; d_call: .; j_call: TRBJ2-3; cdr3_nt: TGTGCCAGCAGCTTAGGCCCCGCCCGCGGAACCCACACAGATACGCAGTATTTT; cdr3_aa: CASSLGPARGTHTDTQYF
cdr3_length: 16; v_call: TRBV3-1/TRBV3-2; clone_size: .; d_call: .; j_call: TRBJ2-2; cdr3_nt: TGTGCCAGCAGCCAAGTAACTAGCCCCAACACCGGGGAGCTGTTTTTT; cdr3_aa: CASSQVTSPNTGELFF
cdr3_length: 15; v_call: TRBV28; clone_size: .; d_call: TRBD1; j_call: TRBJ2-2; cdr3_nt: TGTGCCAGCAGTGCCTGGGACAGGGACACCGGGGAGCTGTTTTTT; cdr3_aa: CASSAWDRDTGELFF
cdr3_length: 13; v_call: TRBV3-1/TRBV3-2; clone_size: .; d_call: TRBD1; j_call: TRBJ2-7; cdr3_nt: TGTGCCAGCAGCCCTCTTCGGGGACAGGTCCAGTACTTC; cdr3_aa: CASSPLRGQVQYF
cdr3_length: 15; v_call: TRBV9; clone_size: .; d_call: TRBD2; j_call: TRBJ2-3; cdr3_nt: TGTGCCAGCAGCGAGCTAGCGGCCCGCACAGATACGCAGTATTTT; cdr3_aa: CASSELAARTDTQYF
cdr3_length: 13; v_call: TRBV2; clone_size: .; d_call: TRBD2; j_call: TRBJ2-1; cdr3_nt: TGTGCCAGCAAGGCTAGCGGAGGCAATGAGCAGTTCTTC; cdr3_aa: CASKASGGNEQFF
cdr3_length: 15; v_call: TRBV15; clone_size: once; d_call: .; j_call: TRBJ2-5; cdr3_nt: TGTGCCACCAGCAGGTGGAGGGGAGGCCAAGAGACCCAGTACTTC; cdr3_aa: CATSRWRGGQETQYF
cdr3_length: 16; v_call: TRBV3-1/TRBV3-2; clone_size: .; d_call: TRBD1; j_call: TRBJ1-1; cdr3_nt: TGTGCCAGCAGCCTCCGGGGCCGGACAGGAAACACTGAAGCTTTCTTT; cdr3_aa: CASSLRGRTGNTEAFF
cdr3_length: 19; v_call: TRBV4-1; clone_size: .; d_call: TRBD2; j_call: TRBJ2-7; cdr3_nt: TGCGCCAGCAGCCAAGGCGGGGGGCAGACTAGCGGGAGGAGGTACGAGCAGTACTTC; cdr3_aa: CASSQGGGQTSGRRYEQYF
cdr3_length: 15; v_call: TRBV6-1; clone_size: .; d_call: TRBD2; j_call: TRBJ2-1; cdr3_nt: TGTGCCAGCAGTGAAGGACTAGCGGGGTACAATGAGCAGTTCTTC; cdr3_aa: CASSEGLAGYNEQFF
cdr3_length: 16; v_call: TRBV5-1; clone_size: .; d_call: TRBD2; j_call: TRBJ2-1; cdr3_nt: TGCGCCAGCAGCCTAACCGGGACTAGCGCCTACAATGAGCAGTTCTTC; cdr3_aa: CASSLTGTSAYNEQFF
cdr3_length: 14; v_call: TRBV2; clone_size: .; d_call: TRBD2; j_call: TRBJ2-1; cdr3_nt: TGTGCCGGAAAGGGGACTAGCGGGGCCAATGAGCAGTTCTTC; cdr3_aa: CAGKGTSGANEQFF
cdr3_length: 14; v_call: TRBV28; clone_size: .; d_call: TRBD1; j_call: TRBJ2-3; cdr3_nt: TGTGCCAGCGCGGGACAGGGAGGGGCAGATACGCAGTATTTT; cdr3_aa: CASAGQGGADTQYF
cdr3_length: 14; v_call: TRBV24-1; clone_size: .; d_call: .; j_call: TRBJ2-1; cdr3_nt: TGTGCCACCAGTGAGAGGGGACAAGTTGTTGAGCAGTTCTTC; cdr3_aa: CATSERGQVVEQFF
cdr3_length: 13; v_call: TRBV27; clone_size: many; d_call: .; j_call: TRBJ1-1; cdr3_nt: TGTGCCAGCAGTCCAAGAGAGGCGTCTGAAGCTTTCTTT; cdr3_aa: CASSPREASEAFF
cdr3_length: 16; v_call: TRBV29-1; clone_size: .; d_call: TRBD1; j_call: TRBJ2-3; cdr3_nt: TGCAGCGTCTACGGTAGACAGGGGGCTGGCACAGATACGCAGTATTTT; cdr3_aa: CSVYGRQGAGTDTQYF
cdr3_length: 13; v_call: TRBV18; clone_size: .; d_call: TRBD1; j_call: TRBJ1-1; cdr3_nt: TGTGCCAGCTCACCGCTTGGACAGGTTGAAGCTTTCTTT; cdr3_aa: CASSPLGQVEAFF
cdr3_length: 13; v_call: TRBV9; clone_size: .; d_call: .; j_call: TRBJ2-7; cdr3_nt: TGTGCCAGCAGCGCAGGGAGGCCAGGCGAGCAGTACTTC; cdr3_aa: CASSAGRPGEQYF
cdr3_length: 14; v_call: TRBV2; clone_size: .; d_call: .; j_call: TRBJ2-7; cdr3_nt: TGTGCCAGCAGTGAATTGGACATAACCTACGAGCAGTACTTC; cdr3_aa: CASSELDITYEQYF
cdr3_length: 16; v_call: TRBV27; clone_size: .; d_call: TRBD2; j_call: TRBJ2-3; cdr3_nt: TGTGCCAGCAGTTTCACTCTAGCGGGAGGCAGAGATACGCAGTATTTT; cdr3_aa: CASSFTLAGGRDTQYF
cdr3_length: 14; v_call: TRBV10-3; clone_size: .; d_call: .; j_call: TRBJ1-1; cdr3_nt: TGTGCCATCAGTGAGTCAGTCACAACCCCCGAAGCTTTCTTT; cdr3_aa: CAISESVTTPEAFF
cdr3_length: 16; v_call: TRBV9; clone_size: .; d_call: .; j_call: TRBJ2-5; cdr3_nt: TGTGCCAGCAGCGTAGGCGGCCCGGGGTTCGGAGAGACCCAGTACTTC; cdr3_aa: CASSVGGPGFGETQYF
cdr3_length: 15; v_call: TRBV5-6; clone_size: .; d_call: TRBD1; j_call: TRBJ2-3; cdr3_nt: TGTGCCAGCAGCTTGTGGACAGGGGTTTGGGATACGCAGTATTTT; cdr3_aa: CASSLWTGVWDTQYF
cdr3_length: 14; v_call: TRBV9; clone_size: .; d_call: .; j_call: TRBJ2-7; cdr3_nt: TGTGCCAGCAGCCCGAGGCAGGGAACGAGGGAGCAGTACTTC; cdr3_aa: CASSPRQGTREQYF
cdr3_length: 13; v_call: TRBV19; clone_size: .; d_call: .; j_call: TRBJ1-1; cdr3_nt: TGTGCCAGTAGTTTCCTACTGGACAGTGAAGCTTTCTTT; cdr3_aa: CASSFLLDSEAFF
cdr3_length: 13; v_call: TRBV15; clone_size: .; d_call: .; j_call: TRBJ2-7; cdr3_nt: TGTGCCACCAGCGGCCGGGACATCTACGAGCAGTACTTC; cdr3_aa: CATSGRDIYEQYF
cdr3_length: 18; v_call: TRBV5-6; clone_size: .; d_call: TRBD2; j_call: TRBJ2-1; cdr3_nt: TGTGCCAGCAGCTTGGAAGCGGCTAGCGGGGGGTCCTACAATGAGCAGTTCTTC; cdr3_aa: CASSLEAASGGSYNEQFF
cdr3_length: 15; v_call: TRBV2; clone_size: .; d_call: .; j_call: TRBJ1-1; cdr3_nt: TGTGCCAGCAGTGAATCCCCCGCGGGGGAAACTGAAGCTTTCTTT; cdr3_aa: CASSESPAGETEAFF
cdr3_length: 12; v_call: TRBV30; clone_size: .; d_call: .; j_call: TRBJ2-2; cdr3_nt: TGTGCCAGTTCCAGGGAAACCGGGGAGCTGTTTTTT; cdr3_aa: CASSRETGELFF
cdr3_length: 18; v_call: TRBV5-1; clone_size: .; d_call: .; j_call: TRBJ2-7; cdr3_nt: TGCGCCAGCAGCTTACAGTTGGGAGCGGGCGGCCCCTCTAGCGAGCAGTACTTC; cdr3_aa: CASSLQLGAGGPSSEQYF
cdr3_length: 14; v_call: TRBV19; clone_size: .; d_call: .; j_call: TRBJ2-7; cdr3_nt: TGTGCCAGTAGTATACGCGGGTCCTCCTACGAGCAGTACTTC; cdr3_aa: CASSIRGSSYEQYF
cdr3_length: 15; v_call: TRBV11-2; clone_size: once; d_call: .; j_call: TRBJ1-5; cdr3_nt: TGTGCCAGCAGCTTAGCCGGGGGGCAAGTTCAGCCCCAGCATTTT; cdr3_aa: CASSLAGGQVQPQHF
cdr3_length: 17; v_call: TRBV5-6; clone_size: .; d_call: .; j_call: TRBJ2-2; cdr3_nt: TGTGCCAGCAGCTCCTCCAGGACTACCAACGTCGCCGGGGAGCTGTTTTTT; cdr3_aa: CASSSSRTTNVAGELFF
cdr3_length: 16; v_call: TRBV28; clone_size: .; d_call: TRBD2; j_call: TRBJ2-3; cdr3_nt: TGTGCCAGCAGATCCACTGCGGGAGCCCTCACAGATACGCAGTATTTT; cdr3_aa: CASRSTAGALTDTQYF
cdr3_length: 15; v_call: TRBV4-2; clone_size: .; d_call: TRBD2; j_call: TRBJ2-7; cdr3_nt: TGTGCCAGCAGCCAAGCCGGGACTAGCGGGAACAGTCAGTACTTC; cdr3_aa: CASSQAGTSGNSQYF
cdr3_length: 15; v_call: TRBV2; clone_size: .; d_call: .; j_call: TRBJ2-5; cdr3_nt: TGTGCCAGCAGTGAAAAAGAGGGGGTCCAAGAGACCCAGTACTTC; cdr3_aa: CASSEKEGVQETQYF